This T cell receptor beta chain is drawn from a study of CD8+ T cells in alopecia areata. cDNA prepared by RNA extraction and subsequent reverse transcription served as the template for sequencing. Repertoires were generated with immunoSEQ multiplex PCR, while TCRdb's copy carries only in-frame clones and drops some. Of about 130,000 clones in the sample, 45% to 60% were seen once. Treatment of the sample: oral pan-JAK inhibitor, 5-10 mg twice daily. Isolation of CD4+ and CD8+ T cells from PBMCs was achieved by sorting. A few counts support this clone. The input for sequencing was CD8+ T cells sorted from blood, taken at week 4, from a patient treated with tofacitinib. The sequence derives from a human donor with alopecia areata.

CDR3 in amino acids: CASSDLFRGRGYTF. The CDR3 DNA is TGTGCCAGCAGCGACCTCTTCAGGGGCCGGGGCTACACCTTC. The chain is built from TRBV7-2 and TRBJ1-2, with D perhaps TRBD1 (6 bases). The CDR3 has 14 amino acids. The germline gives CDR1 SGHTA, CDR2 FQGNSA. V gave up 5 bases and J gave up 8 bases, with 18 bases separating them. The whole variable domain, filled in from reference TRBV7-2 and TRBJ1-2, reads GAGVSQSPSNKVTEKGKDVELRCDPISGHTALYWYRQSLGQGLEFLIYFQGNSAPDKSGLPSDRFSAERTGGSVSTLTIQRTQQEDSAVYLCASSDLFRGRGYTFGSGTRLTVV.